The clone carrying this T cell receptor (beta chain) was counted only a few times. What it binds is unknown. This sample is drawn from a study of cytomegalovirus exposure and HLA in healthy donors. Overall study: An earlier analysis found 120 million or so unique TCR beta sequences from around 180 million T cells.

The study's findings and limits: Researchers had no immune exposure information except CMV serostatus available. With DRB1 most and HLA-C fewest, TCR association rates differed between HLA loci in a later analysis.

Germline values: CDR1 ENHRY, CDR2 SYGVKD. V shed 6 bases and J shed 7 bases, with 16 bases lying between them. CDR3 size: 14 residues. The PCR made use of 60 Vbeta and 13 Jbeta primers. Original analysis: Roughly 12 million shared chains were among roughly 81 million unique TCR beta chains counted in a later analysis. Method: immunoSEQ multiplex PCR; TCRdb's copy keeps in-frame clones and lacks some. V and J calls and clone size are given by that table; D and trimming were obtained from the DNA. This sample has around 150,000 clones, with just over 65% found just once. The clonotype originates from a woman aged 55-70 years in good health and CMV-seronegative. Source material: PBMCs. The chain joins TRBV10-3 to TRBJ2-1; D not certain. CDR3 DNA: TGTGCCATCAGGGGTGAGGTCCAAACGAATGAGCAGTTCTTC. Translated, it gives CAIRGEVQTNEQFF.